These 21 T cell receptor beta chains share one sample of origin, sequenced in a study of spatial heterogeneity in lung cancer. Indicated time point: blood at routine non-recurrence follow-up after resection. TCRdb reanalysed the 5' RACE reads using MiXCR and keeps one entry per CDR3 protein. Of tens of thousands of distinct CDR3 sequences in the sample, less than 20% were seen once. The input for sequencing was PBMCs, taken at follow-up. The receptors stem from a male donor with early-stage non-small cell lung cancer.

The CDR3 nucleotides are TGTGCCACCAGCAGAGGACAAAGGAACACTGAAGCTTTCTTT. Protein: CATSRGQRNTEAFF. This sequence joins TRBV15 and TRBJ1-1; D is uncertain. V was trimmed by 1 base and J by 1 base, leaving 7 bases between them. Looked up from germline, CDR1 is LNHNV and CDR2 is YYDKDF (reference sequence). The CDR3 consists of 14 residues.

This clonotype was seen a handful of times. The rearrangement uses TRBV5-1 and TRBJ2-5; TRBD1 aligns across 9 bases. The CDR3 extends over 15 amino acids. Per germline, CDR1 SGHRS and CDR2 YFSETQ. Trimming cost V 0 bases and J 5 bases; bases outside gene matches: 5. CDR3 sequence (DNA): TGCGCCAGCAGCTTGGTGGGACAGGGCTGGGAGACCCAGTACTTC. It codes for CASSLVGQGWETQYF.

This clonotype has more than one count but fewer than ten. The chain has TRBV7-2 and TRBJ2-5; D uncertain. This CDR3 comprises 13 residues. V lost 0 bases to trimming and J lost 3 bases, with 5 bases between them. CDR1 is SGHTA and CDR2 is FQGNSA in the germline V gene. This CDR3 is CASSLAAKETQYF. The CDR3, as DNA: TGTGCCAGCAGCTTAGCGGCGAAAGAGACCCAGTACTTC.

There are many counts of this clonotype. The chain joins TRBV20-1 to TRBJ1-1, with TRBD1 identical over 8 bases. From germline, CDR1 is DFQATT and CDR2 SNEGSKA (reference sequence). The CDR3 loop spans 15 amino acids. The V gene end was trimmed by 6 bases and the J gene end by 0 bases; junction bases not matched to a gene: 9. The DNA of the CDR3 is TGCAGTGCCCACGGACAGGGACAAATGAACACTGAAGCTTTCTTT. It specifies CSAHGQGQMNTEAFF.

The rearrangement uses TRBV6-5 and TRBJ2-7, with D perhaps being TRBD1 or TRBD2 (5 bases each). The CDR3 is 13 amino acids. The V and J ends lost 0 bases and 5 bases respectively, with 8 bases between them. The germline V gene has CDR1 MNHEY and CDR2 SVGAGI. CDR3 sequence: CASSYSRGNEQYF. CDR3 DNA: TGTGCCAGCAGTTACTCGAGGGGCAACGAGCAGTACTTC.

This clonotype was observed a few times. The gene calls are TRBV20-1 and TRBJ2-3; 7 bases align to TRBD1. The CDR3 is made up of 14 amino acids. V gave up 0 bases and J gave up 2 bases; unmatched junction bases: 2. The germline V gene encodes CDR1 DFQATT and CDR2 SNEGSKA (reference sequence). This chain's CDR3 is CSAREQGYTDTQYF. The CDR3 DNA follows: TGCAGTGCTAGAGAACAGGGGTACACAGATACGCAGTATTTT.

This clonotype was counted a few times. CDR3 DNA sequence: TGTGCCAGCGCCCCAAGTATGAACACTGAAGCTTTCTTT. This translates into CASAPSMNTEAFF. The chain uses TRBV11-2 and TRBJ1-1; D unresolved. Trimming cost V 8 bases and J 0 bases, with 10 bases left between them. Looked up from germline, CDR1 is SGHAT and CDR2 is FQNNGV. The CDR3 consists of 13 residues.

The chain links TRBV5-1 to TRBJ2-7; D may be TRBD1 or TRBD2 (5 bases each). With 4 bases removed from V and 1 base from J, the gap between germline ends came to 12 bases. Germline assignment: CDR1 SGHRS and CDR2 YFSETQ. CDR3 length: 14 amino acids. CDR3 protein: CASSPGTGSYEQYF. For the CDR3, the DNA is TGCGCCAGCAGCCCCGGGACGGGATCCTACGAGCAGTACTTC. Full variable domain (missing parts from reference TRBV5-1 and TRBJ2-7): KAGVTQTPRYLIKTRGQQVTLSCSPISGHRSVSWYQQTPGQGLQFLFEYFSETQRNKGNFPGRFSGRQFSNSRSEMNVSTLELGDSALYLCASSPGTGSYEQYFGPGTRLTVT.

This clonotype was seen a few times. This chain uses TRBV29-1 with TRBJ2-1; 13 nucleotides line up with TRBD2. Germline lookup yields CDR1 SQVTM and CDR2 ANQGSEA. This CDR3 is 15 amino acids long. V shed 4 bases, J shed 10 bases, and the junction held 10 bases outside the gene matches. CDR3 sequence reads: CSVGTGTSGIEEQFF. CDR3 nucleotides: TGCAGCGTTGGAACCGGGACTAGCGGGATAGAAGAGCAGTTCTTC.

V usage is TRBV6-6 and J usage is TRBJ2-2; 8 positions match TRBD2. The CDR3 runs 14 residues. Germline-derived CDR1 and CDR2 are MNHNY and SVGAGI (reference sequence). The J segment lost 4 bases and the V segment lost 2 bases, leaving 0 bases of the junction unmatched. In DNA form, the CDR3 reads TGTGCCAGCAGTTACCGGGAGGGCACCGGGGAGCTGTTTTTT. This gives the protein CASSYREGTGELFF.

This clonotype was seen more than once but under ten times. The V call is TRBV3-1, the J call TRBJ1-6; D is unclear. CDR3 size: 12 residues. V lost 7 bases and J lost 6, with 7 bases in between. CDR1 LGHDT and CDR2 YNNKEL come from the germline V gene (reference sequence). The CDR3: CASMAGNSPLHF. For the CDR3, the DNA is TGTGCCAGCATGGCGGGTAATTCACCCCTCCACTTT.

The rearrangement links TRBV30 to TRBJ2-3; a weak D match, TRBD1 (7 bases). CDR3 length: 16 amino acids. Trimming left V 0 bases short and J 2 bases short, with 15 bases between. Germline V gene data show CDR1 as GTSNPN and CDR2 as SVGIG (reference sequence). The CDR3 region is CAWSVGDRDFTDTQYF. In DNA form, the CDR3 reads TGTGCCTGGAGTGTAGGCGACAGGGACTTCACAGATACGCAGTATTTT. Combining the CDR3 with reference TRBV30 and TRBJ2-3 gives the whole variable domain SQTIHQWPATLVQPVGSPLSLECTVEGTSNPNLYWYRQAAGRGLQLLFYSVGIGQISSEVPQNLSASRPQDRQFILSSKKLLLSDSGFYLCAWSVGDRDFTDTQYFGPGTRLTVL.

There are many counts of this clonotype. J is TRBJ2-7 and V is TRBV2; TRBD1 might be the D (6 bases). Germline V gene sequence: CDR1 SNHLY, CDR2 FYNNEI. This CDR3 spans 13 amino acids. V was pared by 5 bases and J by 0 bases, with 8 bases between. The CDR3 DNA is TGTGCCAGCAGTAGGGACACCTCCTACGAGCAGTACGTC. The encoded protein is CASSRDTSYEQYV.

The chain combines TRBV13 with TRBJ2-5, with D perhaps TRBD1 (6 bases). CDR1 and CDR2 from the germline V gene are PRHDT and FYEKMQ (reference sequence). CDR3 length: 14 residues. V was trimmed by 5 bases and J by 1 base, leaving 11 bases between them. CDR3 loop: CASSHDRSQETQYF. DNA of the CDR3: TGTGCCAGCAGCCATGACAGGAGCCAAGAGACCCAGTACTTC.

This chain joins TRBV9 and TRBJ2-2; D call uncertain. This CDR3 spans 15 amino acids. The V gene lost 2 bases and the J gene lost 5 bases, with 13 bases spanning the gap. The germline V gene has CDR1 SGDLS and CDR2 YYNGEE. CDR3 bases: TGTGCCAGCAGCGTCGGCCAGGTGGAGACCGGGGAGCTGTTTTTT. Its translation: CASSVGQVETGELFF.

There are many counts of this clonotype. J is TRBJ2-5 and V is TRBV7-6, with unresolved D. The ends were cut back, 5 bases at V and 2 bases at J, with 3 bases in the middle. CDR1 SGHVS and CDR2 FNYEAQ come from the germline V gene. CDR3 length: 11 residues. As DNA, the CDR3 is TGTGCCAGCAGCGCTCAAGAGACCCAGTACTTC. This codes for CASSAQETQYF.

This clonotype turned up a few times. V gene TRBV29-1 combines with J gene TRBJ1-2, with no clear D. The ends were cut back, 6 bases at V and 4 bases at J, with 15 bases in the middle. The germline V gene has CDR1 SQVTM and CDR2 ANQGSEA. The CDR3 loop spans 13 amino acids. This chain's CDR3 is CSVAGRLSYGYTF. The DNA of the CDR3 is TGCAGCGTAGCTGGACGGCTGAGCTATGGCTACACCTTC.

The chain combines TRBV7-2 with TRBJ2-2; 9 bases align to TRBD1. V gave up 5 bases and J gave up 3 bases; unmatched junction bases: 4. Germline values: CDR1 SGHTA, CDR2 FQGNSA. CDR3 size: 15 residues. The CDR3 sequence: CASSTGTGYTGELFF. The CDR3 DNA is TGTGCCAGCAGCACCGGGACAGGGTACACCGGGGAGCTGTTTTTT.

This clonotype was picked up many times. The chain combines TRBV29-1 with TRBJ2-7; D is perhaps TRBD2 (6 bases). The CDR3 is 13 amino acids. V lost 7 bases to trimming and J lost 3 bases, with 16 bases between them. CDR1 is SQVTM and CDR2 is ANQGSEA in the germline V gene. Written as DNA, the CDR3 is TGCAGCGCCTCCGGGACTGCCAACTACGAGCAGTACTTC. This sequence encodes CSASGTANYEQYF.

As for this clonotype: Its ends do not fully match the called genes, so a read error is possible. V and J are TRBV29-1 and TRBJ2-6; the match to TRBD1 covers 7 bases. Germline V lookup: CDR1 SQVTM, CDR2 ANQGSEA. This CDR3 contains 16 residues. CDR3 DNA: TGCGGCGTTCGGGACAGCACCCATCCTGGGGCCAACGTCCTGACTTTC. Translation gives CGVRDSTHPGANVLTF.

The rearrangement joins TRBV7-9 to TRBJ1-5; D is unclear. V dropped 5 bases and J dropped 9 bases, with 11 bases sitting between them. Germline CDR1 is SEHNR and CDR2 is FQNEAQ (reference sequence). This CDR3 comprises 12 residues. The CDR3 region is CASSVPWGPQHF. The CDR3 nucleotides read TGTGCCAGCAGCGTGCCATGGGGGCCCCAGCATTTT. Using reference TRBV7-9 and TRBJ1-5 for the parts outside the CDR3, the full variable domain is DTGVSQNPRHKITKRGQNVTFRCDPISEHNRLYWYRQTLGQGPEFLTYFQNEAQLEKSRLLSDRFSAERPKGSFSTLEIQRTEQGDSAMYLCASSVPWGPQHFGDGTRLSIL.